This TCR beta chain was captured in a study of T cells after yellow fever vaccination. Findings and caveats of the study: The booster response re-showed most primary clones: around 95% CD4, approximately 90% CD8.

Many counts were recorded for this clonotype. Its target is not known. The germline gives CDR1 MNHEY, CDR2 SVGEGT. The CDR3 extends over 17 amino acids. Trimming left V 2 bases short and J 3 bases short, with 19 bases between. 5'RACE template switching added a universal primer site and UMIs to TCR cDNA. One entry per CDR3 protein results from TCRdb running MiXCR on the 5' RACE reads. The profile covers just under 600,000 distinct CDR3 sequences, with approximately 13% appearing a single time and over 12% taken by the ten largest. This chain joins TRBV6-2 or TRBV6-3 and TRBJ1-2; D perhaps matches TRBD1 (5 bases). This TCR was recovered from a man aged 30 to 45 who received the YFV17D yellow fever vaccine. The material was PBMCs, obtained on the day of the yellow fever booster vaccination. For the CDR3, the DNA is TGTGCCAGCAGTTACGCCGGGACGGTTGGTAGGGACTATGGCTACACCTTC. Translation: CASSYAGTVGRDYGYTF.